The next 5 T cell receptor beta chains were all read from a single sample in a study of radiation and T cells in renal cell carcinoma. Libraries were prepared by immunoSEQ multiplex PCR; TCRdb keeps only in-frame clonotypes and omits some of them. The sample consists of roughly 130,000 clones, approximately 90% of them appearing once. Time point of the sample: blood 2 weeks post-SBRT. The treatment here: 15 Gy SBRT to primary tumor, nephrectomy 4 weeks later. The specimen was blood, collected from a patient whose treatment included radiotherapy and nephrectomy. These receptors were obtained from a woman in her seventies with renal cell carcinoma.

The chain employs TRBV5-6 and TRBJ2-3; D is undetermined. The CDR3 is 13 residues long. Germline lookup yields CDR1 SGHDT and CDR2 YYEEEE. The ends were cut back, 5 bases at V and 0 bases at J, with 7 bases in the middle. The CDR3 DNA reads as TGTGCCAGCAGACTGGGTAGCACAGATACGCAGTATTTT. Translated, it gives CASRLGSTDTQYF.

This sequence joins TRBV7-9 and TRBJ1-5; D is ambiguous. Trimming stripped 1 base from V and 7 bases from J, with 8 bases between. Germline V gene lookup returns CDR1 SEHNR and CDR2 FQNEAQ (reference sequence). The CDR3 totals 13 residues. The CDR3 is CASSLEVGQPQHF. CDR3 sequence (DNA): TGTGCCAGCAGCTTAGAGGTGGGGCAGCCCCAGCATTTT.

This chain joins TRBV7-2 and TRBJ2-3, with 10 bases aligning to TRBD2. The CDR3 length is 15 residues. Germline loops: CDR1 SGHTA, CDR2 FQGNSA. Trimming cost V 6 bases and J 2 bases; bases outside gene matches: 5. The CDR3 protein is CASSVAGGFTDTQYF. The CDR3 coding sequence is TGTGCCAGCAGTGTAGCGGGGGGCTTCACAGATACGCAGTATTTT.

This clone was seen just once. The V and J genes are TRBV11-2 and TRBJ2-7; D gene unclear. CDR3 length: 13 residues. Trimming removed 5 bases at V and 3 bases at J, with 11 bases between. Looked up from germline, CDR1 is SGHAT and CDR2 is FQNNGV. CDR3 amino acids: CASSTLLNYEQYF. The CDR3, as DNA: TGTGCCAGCAGCACTCTTCTCAACTACGAGCAGTACTTC.

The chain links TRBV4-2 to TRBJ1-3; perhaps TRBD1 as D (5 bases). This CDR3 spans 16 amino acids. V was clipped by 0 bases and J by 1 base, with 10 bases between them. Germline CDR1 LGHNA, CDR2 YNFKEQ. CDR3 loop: CASSQDGGASGNTIYF. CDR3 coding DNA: TGTGCCAGCAGCCAAGATGGCGGGGCTTCTGGAAACACCATATATTTT.